The sequence of this T cell receptor beta chain was determined in a study of OX40 agonist ivuxolimab in advanced cancers. Study-wide results and limits: There were also nonresponders showing low normalized T-cell clonal expansion. Clonal expansion in partial responders at 0.1-3.0 mg/kg ranked among the lowest.

A word on this clone: Its antigen is unknown.

V lost 5 bases, J lost 6 bases, and 16 bases lay in between. This CDR3 has 14 amino acids. Germline CDR1 reads SNHLY; CDR2 reads FYNNEI. Assay: immunoSEQ multiplex PCR; the TCRdb copy retains only in-frame clones and omits some. This table has about 54,000 clones, 80% to 90% appearing once. The J gene is TRBJ1-2, the V gene TRBV2; D perhaps matches TRBD1 (6 bases). Sequencing was performed on CD4+ or CD8+ T cells sorted from blood, taken in a trial of the OX40 agonist ivuxolimab. This receptor was identified in an adult with an advanced solid tumor such as melanoma, head and neck, liver or kidney cancer. In nucleotides, the CDR3 is TGTGCCAGCAGTCCCCCCGTCCAGGGGAATGGCTACACCTTC. This translates into CASSPPVQGNGYTF.